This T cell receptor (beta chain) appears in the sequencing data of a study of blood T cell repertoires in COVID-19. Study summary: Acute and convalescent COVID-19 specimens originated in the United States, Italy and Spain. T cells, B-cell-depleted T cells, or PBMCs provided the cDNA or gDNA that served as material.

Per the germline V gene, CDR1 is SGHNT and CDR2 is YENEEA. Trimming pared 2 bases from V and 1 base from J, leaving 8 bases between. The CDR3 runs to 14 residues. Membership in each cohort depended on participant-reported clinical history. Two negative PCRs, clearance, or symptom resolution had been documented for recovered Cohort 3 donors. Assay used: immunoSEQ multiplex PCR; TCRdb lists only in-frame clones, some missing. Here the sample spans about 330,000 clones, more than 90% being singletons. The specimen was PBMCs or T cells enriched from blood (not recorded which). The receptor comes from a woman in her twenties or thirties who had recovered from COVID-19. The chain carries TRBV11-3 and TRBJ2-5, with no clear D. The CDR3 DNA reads TGTGCCAGCAGCTTATATACCAGCCAAGAGACCCAGTACTTC. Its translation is CASSLYTSQETQYF.